The entry that follows covers one TCR beta chain sequence. Its antigen is undetermined. PCR used 60 Vbeta primers and 13 Jbeta primers. Here immunoSEQ multiplex PCR was the method, and the copy in TCRdb shows in-frame clones only, minus some. The table includes 150,000 to 200,000 clones, 81% detected once. Nominally healthy donors provided the samples, though records likely missed some immune exposures. This entry is derived from a study of cytomegalovirus exposure and HLA in healthy donors. Study-level results: In a later analysis, parvovirus B19, influenza, CMV and Epstein-Barr virus appeared linked to several top co-occurrence clusters. V- and J-gene trimming of TCR beta was linked (in a later analysis) to a missense DCLRE1C variant.

This CDR3 region has 14 residues. CDR1 and CDR2 (germline): MNHNY, SVGAGI (reference sequence). V lost 7 bases, J lost 2 bases, and 6 bases stayed unmatched. This sequence originates from a man younger than 30 in good health and CMV-seronegative. J is TRBJ1-2 and V is TRBV6-6, with 8 bases identical to TRBD1. The sample consisted of PBMCs. The CDR3: CASTQGAANYGYTF. DNA of the CDR3: TGTGCCAGCACCCAGGGGGCAGCCAACTATGGCTACACCTTC.